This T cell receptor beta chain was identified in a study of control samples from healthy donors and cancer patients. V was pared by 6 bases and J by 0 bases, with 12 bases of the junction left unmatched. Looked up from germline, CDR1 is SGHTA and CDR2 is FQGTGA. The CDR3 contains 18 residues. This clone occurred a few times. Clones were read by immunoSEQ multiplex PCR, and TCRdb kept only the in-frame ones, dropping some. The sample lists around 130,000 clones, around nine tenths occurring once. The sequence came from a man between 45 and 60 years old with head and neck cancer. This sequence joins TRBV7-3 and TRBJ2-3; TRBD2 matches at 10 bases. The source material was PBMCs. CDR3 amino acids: CASRKTRSGGASTDTQYF. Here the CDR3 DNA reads TGTGCCAGCAGAAAAACCCGGAGCGGGGGGGCTAGCACAGATACGCAGTATTTT.